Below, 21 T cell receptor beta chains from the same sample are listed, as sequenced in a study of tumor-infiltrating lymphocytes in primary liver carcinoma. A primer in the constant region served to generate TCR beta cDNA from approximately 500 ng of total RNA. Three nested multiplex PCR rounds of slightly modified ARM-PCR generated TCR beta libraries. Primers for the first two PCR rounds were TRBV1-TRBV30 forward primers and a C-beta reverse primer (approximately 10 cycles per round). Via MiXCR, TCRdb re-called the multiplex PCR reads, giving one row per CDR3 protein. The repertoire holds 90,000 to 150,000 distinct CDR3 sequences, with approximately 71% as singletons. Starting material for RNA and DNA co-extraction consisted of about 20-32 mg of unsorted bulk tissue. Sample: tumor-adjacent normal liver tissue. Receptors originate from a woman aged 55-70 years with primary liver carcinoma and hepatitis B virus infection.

CDR3 protein: CASSYSSGTRLRETQYF. Here the CDR3 DNA reads TGTGCCAGCAGTTACTCATCCGGGACAAGGTTGAGAGAGACCCAGTACTTC. The J gene is TRBJ2-5, the V gene TRBV6-2 or TRBV6-3; tentatively, D is TRBD1 (6 bases). Deletions cut 0 bases from V and 4 bases from J, with 18 bases between. CDR3 length equals 17 residues. Germline V CDR1 and CDR2: MNHEY, SVGEGT.

CDR3: CASSLGLGMRQYF. The CDR3 DNA sequence: TGTGCCAGCAGTTTGGGTCTAGGGATGAGGCAGTACTTC. V usage is TRBV28 and J usage is TRBJ2-7, with D uncertain. With 3 bases removed from V and 9 bases from J, the gap between germline ends came to 15 bases. The germline V gene encodes CDR1 MDHEN and CDR2 SYDVKM. The CDR3 consists of 13 residues.

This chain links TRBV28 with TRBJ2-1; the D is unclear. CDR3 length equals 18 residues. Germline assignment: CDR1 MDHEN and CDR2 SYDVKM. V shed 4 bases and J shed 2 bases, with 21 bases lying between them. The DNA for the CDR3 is TGTGCCAGCAGTTGCCCTCTGCTCGACACCGATACCTACAATGAGCAGTTCTTC. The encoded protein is CASSCPLLDTDTYNEQFF.

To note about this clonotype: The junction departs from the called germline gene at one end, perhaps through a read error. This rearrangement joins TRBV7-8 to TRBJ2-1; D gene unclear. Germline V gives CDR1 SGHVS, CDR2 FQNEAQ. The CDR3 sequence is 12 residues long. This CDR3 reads CVSSLGLSEQFF. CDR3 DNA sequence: TGTGTCAGCAGCCTAGGTCTTAGCGAGCAGTTCTTC.

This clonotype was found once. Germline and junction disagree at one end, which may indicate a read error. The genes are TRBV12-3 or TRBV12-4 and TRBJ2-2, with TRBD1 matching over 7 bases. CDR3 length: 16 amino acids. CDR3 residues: CASIPTGSPNTGELFF. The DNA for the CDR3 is TGTGCCAGCATCCCGACAGGGAGCCCGAACACCGGGGAGTTGTTTTTT.

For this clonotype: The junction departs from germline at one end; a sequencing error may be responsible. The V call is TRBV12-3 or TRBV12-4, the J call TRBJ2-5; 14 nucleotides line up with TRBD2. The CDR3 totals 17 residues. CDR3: CASSLTSGRAFRQTQYF. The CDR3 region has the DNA TGTGCAAGCAGTCTGACTAGCGGGAGGGCCTTCAGGCAGACCCAGTACTTC.

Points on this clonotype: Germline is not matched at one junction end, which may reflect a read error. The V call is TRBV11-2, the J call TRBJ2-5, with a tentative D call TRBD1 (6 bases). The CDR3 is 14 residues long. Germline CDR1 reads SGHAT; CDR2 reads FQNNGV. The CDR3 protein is CASSLITGLETRYF. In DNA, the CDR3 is TGTGCCAGCAGCTTAATCACAGGGCTCGAGACCCGGTACTTC.

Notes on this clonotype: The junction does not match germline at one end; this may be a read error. The CDR3 loop is CVSKGLTDTQYF. The CDR3 nucleotides are TGTGTCAGCAAGGGACTTACAGATACGCAGTATTTT. The V gene is TRBV6-5, the J gene TRBJ2-3; D perhaps matches TRBD2 (6 bases). Germline loops: CDR1 MNHEY, CDR2 SVGAGI. This CDR3 region has 12 residues.

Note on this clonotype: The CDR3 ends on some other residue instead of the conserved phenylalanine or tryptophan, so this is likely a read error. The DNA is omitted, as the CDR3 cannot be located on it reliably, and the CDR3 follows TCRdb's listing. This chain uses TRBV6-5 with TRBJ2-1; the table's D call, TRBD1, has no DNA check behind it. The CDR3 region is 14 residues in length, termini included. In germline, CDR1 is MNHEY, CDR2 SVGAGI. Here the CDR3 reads CASRERGVYNKQFY.

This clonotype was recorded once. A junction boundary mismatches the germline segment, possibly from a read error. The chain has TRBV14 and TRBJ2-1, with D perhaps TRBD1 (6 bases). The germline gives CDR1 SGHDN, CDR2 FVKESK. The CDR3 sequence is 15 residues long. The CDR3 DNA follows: TGTGCCAGCAGCCAAGAGGCCCACAGGGACAATAAGCAGTTCTTC. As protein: CASSQEAHRDNKQFF.

The CDR3 region has the DNA TGCAGTGCCTCCCGGGGACAGGGGAACACTGAAGCTTTCTTT. The encoded protein is CSASRGQGNTEAFF. This rearrangement joins TRBV20-1 to TRBJ1-1, with 9 bases matching TRBD1. The germline gives CDR1 DFQATT, CDR2 SNEGSKA (reference sequence). V shed 6 bases, J shed 1 base, and the junction held 6 bases outside the gene matches. This CDR3 region has 14 residues.

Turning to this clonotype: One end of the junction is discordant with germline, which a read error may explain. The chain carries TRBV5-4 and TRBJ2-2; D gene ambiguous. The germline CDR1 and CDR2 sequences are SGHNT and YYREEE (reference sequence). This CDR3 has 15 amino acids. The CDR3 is CASSSDSGYTGELFF. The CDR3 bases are TGCGCCAGCAGCTCAGATAGTGGCTACACCGGGGAGCTGTTTTTT.

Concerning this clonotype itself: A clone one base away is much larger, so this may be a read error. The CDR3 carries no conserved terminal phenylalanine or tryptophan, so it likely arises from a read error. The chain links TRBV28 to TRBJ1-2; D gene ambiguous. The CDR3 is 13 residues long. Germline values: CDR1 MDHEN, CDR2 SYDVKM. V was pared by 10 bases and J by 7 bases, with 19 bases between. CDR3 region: CATFGGWAGGYTL. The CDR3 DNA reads TGTGCCACCTTCGGAGGGTGGGCTGGTGGCTACACCTTA.

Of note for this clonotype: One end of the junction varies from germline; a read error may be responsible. CDR3 amino acids: CASGPPRLTSRDTQYF. The CDR3 nucleotides read TGTGCTAGTGGTCCTCCCAGACTGACTAGCAGAGATACGCAGTATTTT. This chain links TRBV12-5 with TRBJ2-3; 7 positions agree with TRBD2. The length of the CDR3 is 16 residues. Germline V lookup: CDR1 LGHNT, CDR2 FRNRAP.

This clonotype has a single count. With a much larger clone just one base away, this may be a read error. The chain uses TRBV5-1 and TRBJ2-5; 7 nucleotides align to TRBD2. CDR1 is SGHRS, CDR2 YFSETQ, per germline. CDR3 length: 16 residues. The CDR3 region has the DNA TGCGCCAGCAGCCGCGCCCTAGCGGACGGGCGGGAGACCCAGTCCTTC. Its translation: CASSRALADGRETQSF.

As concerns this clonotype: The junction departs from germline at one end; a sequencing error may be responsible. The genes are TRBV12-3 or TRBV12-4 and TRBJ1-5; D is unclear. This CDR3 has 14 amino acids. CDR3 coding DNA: TGTGGCAGTAGTTTCGGGGAAGGGAATCAGCACCAGCATTTT. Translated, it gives CGSSFGEGNQHQHF.

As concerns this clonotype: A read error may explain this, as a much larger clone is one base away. This CDR3 is CASSSGLAGTIGELFF. CDR3 coding DNA: TGCGCCAGCAGCTCTGGACTAGCGGGGACCATCGGGGAGCTGTTTTTT. This rearrangement joins TRBV5-1 to TRBJ2-2; 12 nucleotides match TRBD2. CDR1 and CDR2 (germline): SGHRS, YFSETQ. The trim removed 3 bases at V and 7 bases at J, leaving 7 bases unmatched. This CDR3 is built from 16 residues.

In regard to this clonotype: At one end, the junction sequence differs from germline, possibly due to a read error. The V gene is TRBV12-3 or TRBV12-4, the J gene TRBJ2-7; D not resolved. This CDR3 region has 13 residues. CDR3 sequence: CASSLRRRYKQYF. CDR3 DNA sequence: TGTGCCAGCAGTCTCCGACGACGCTACAAGCAGTACTTC.

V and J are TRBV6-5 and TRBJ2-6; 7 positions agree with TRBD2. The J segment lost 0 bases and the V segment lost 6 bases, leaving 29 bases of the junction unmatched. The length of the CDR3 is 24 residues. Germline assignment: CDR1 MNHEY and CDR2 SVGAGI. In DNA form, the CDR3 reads TGTGCCAGCAGACCCCACCCCCAAGCGGGATACCTTCCCCATTTCATCTCTGGGGCCAACGTCCTGACTTTC. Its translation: CASRPHPQAGYLPHFISGANVLTF.

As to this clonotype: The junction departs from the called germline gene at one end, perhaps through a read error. CDR3 in amino acids: CSVATGGVWAFF. CDR3 coding DNA: TGTAGCGTCGCCACAGGGGGCGTATGGGCTTTCTTT. The genes are TRBV29-1 and TRBJ1-1; 9 bases map to TRBD1. Germline V gene lookup returns CDR1 SQVTM and CDR2 ANQGSEA. The CDR3 length is 12 residues. Variable domain in full (rest from reference TRBV29-1 and TRBJ1-1): SAVISQKPSRDICQRGTSLTIQCQVDSQVTMMFWYRQQPGQSLTLIATANQGSEATYESGFVIDKFPISRPNLTFSTLTVSNMSPEDSSIYLCSVATGGVWAFFGQGTRLTVV.

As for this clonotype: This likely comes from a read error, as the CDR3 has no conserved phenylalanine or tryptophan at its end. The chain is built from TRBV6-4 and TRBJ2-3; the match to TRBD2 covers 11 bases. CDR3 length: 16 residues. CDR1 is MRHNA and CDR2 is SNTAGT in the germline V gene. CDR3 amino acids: CTSSDVAGGSTDTQYH. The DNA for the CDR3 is TGTACCAGCAGTGACGTAGCGGGAGGGTCCACAGATACGCAGTATCAT.